This passage covers 3 T cell receptor beta chains from one sample sequenced in a study of graft-versus-host responses after intestinal transplantation. What these receptors recognize is not known. Profiling relied on immunoSEQ multiplex PCR, and the TCRdb table lists in-frame clones only, not all of them. Among 90,000 to 130,000 clones listed, just over 90% were seen once. The input for sequencing was unstimulated CD4+ T cells sorted from spleen or lymph node cells, taken before transplant. Receptor source: a human donor who was the organ donor for an intestinal transplant.

This clone was seen a single time. Here the CDR3 reads CASSAGTFNQPQHF. Here the CDR3 DNA reads TGTGCCAGCAGCGCCGGGACTTTCAATCAGCCCCAGCATTTT. The rearrangement links TRBV9 to TRBJ1-5; weak D call: TRBD1 (5 bases). CDR3 length: 14 residues. Germline CDR1 is SGDLS and CDR2 is YYNGEE. V was trimmed by 3 bases and J by 3 bases, leaving 10 bases between them.

This rearrangement joins TRBV5-1 to TRBJ2-1, with 9 bases aligning to TRBD2. The CDR3 is made up of 15 amino acids. The V and J ends lost 5 bases and 3 bases, in that order; junction bases with no gene match: 6. Germline loops: CDR1 SGHRS, CDR2 YFSETQ. Here the CDR3 DNA reads TGCGCCAGCAGTGGGGCGGGAGGGGGCTACAATGAGCAGTTCTTC. This codes for CASSGAGGGYNEQFF.

The chain recombines TRBV19 with TRBJ1-2; perhaps TRBD1 as D (5 bases). The ends were cut back, 7 bases at V and 5 bases at J, with 14 bases in the middle. The CDR3 has 13 amino acids. Germline V gives CDR1 LNHDA, CDR2 SQIVND (reference sequence). The CDR3 DNA follows: TGTGCCAGTAAACCCCGACAGTTATATGGCTACACCTTC. It yields the protein CASKPRQLYGYTF.